Below, 12 T cell receptor beta chains from the same sample are listed, as sequenced in a study of blood T cell repertoires in COVID-19. Assay: immunoSEQ multiplex PCR; the TCRdb copy retains only in-frame clones and omits some. Seen here are around 150,000 clones, about 82% observed once, and the top ten hold 6.2%. Source material: PBMCs or T cells enriched from blood (not recorded which). These TCRs come from a woman in her thirties or forties who had recovered from COVID-19.

The chain combines TRBV19 with TRBJ2-1, with 8 bases fitting TRBD2. V lost 5 bases, J lost 5 bases, and 17 bases stayed unmatched. The germline V gene has CDR1 LNHDA and CDR2 SQIVND (reference sequence). This CDR3 comprises 18 residues. This CDR3 is CASSRLIGREDFNNEQFF. The CDR3 DNA sequence: TGTGCCAGTAGTCGCCTCATTGGGCGGGAGGACTTTAACAATGAGCAGTTCTTC.

The V and J genes are TRBV18 and TRBJ2-1; 7 nucleotides agree with TRBD2. Germline CDR1 is KGHSH and CDR2 is LQKENI. The length of the CDR3 is 14 residues. V was clipped by 3 bases and J by 2 bases; unmatched bases: 1. This chain's CDR3 is CASSPAGAYNEQFF. CDR3 nucleotide sequence: TGTGCCAGCTCACCGGCGGGGGCCTACAATGAGCAGTTCTTC.

V and J are TRBV6-5 and TRBJ2-7, with D possibly matching TRBD2 (5 bases). Germline loops: CDR1 MNHEY, CDR2 SVGAGI. Deletions cut 5 bases from V and 4 bases from J, with 9 bases between. The length of the CDR3 is 12 residues. The CDR3 DNA follows: TGTGCCAGCAGTCGTTCGGGGTACGAGCAGTACTTC. Amino acid sequence: CASSRSGYEQYF.

The rearrangement joins TRBV5-1 to TRBJ2-7; 7 bases fit TRBD1. This CDR3 is built from 16 residues. Germline V lookup: CDR1 SGHRS, CDR2 YFSETQ. The V segment lost 0 bases and the J segment 0 bases; nucleotides outside the gene matches: 6. The CDR3 DNA reads TGCGCCAGCAGCTTGGGGACAGGTCGAAGCTCCTACGAGCAGTACTTC. This codes for CASSLGTGRSSYEQYF.

This chain links TRBV4-1 with TRBJ2-7, with TRBD1 matching 7 bases. CDR1 and CDR2 (germline): MGHRA, YSYEKL. The V and J ends lost 4 bases and 2 bases, in that order; junction bases with no gene match: 11. CDR3 length equals 16 residues. The DNA for the CDR3 is TGCGCCAGCAGCCGCCGGCCCCCGGGACAGACCTACGAGCAGTACTTC. It translates to CASSRRPPGQTYEQYF.

The gene calls are TRBV11-3 and TRBJ2-3, with 9 bases that match TRBD1. The J segment lost 4 bases and the V segment lost 2 bases, leaving 1 base of the junction unmatched. Germline values: CDR1 SGHNT, CDR2 YENEEA. The CDR3 spans 14 residues. CDR3 in amino acids: CASSLRDRADTQYF. The DNA of the CDR3 is TGTGCCAGCAGCTTACGGGACAGGGCAGATACGCAGTATTTT.

A note on this clone: Other DNA sequences from this sample encode an identical CDR3 as well. The rearrangement links TRBV27 to TRBJ1-1; 7 nucleotides line up with TRBD1. The germline V gene encodes CDR1 MNHEY and CDR2 SMNVEV (reference sequence). This CDR3 has 15 residues. V dropped 0 bases and J dropped 1; count of bases not matched to a gene: 2. The CDR3 loop reads CASSLSPGGNTEAFF. The CDR3 nucleotides are TGTGCCAGCAGTTTATCGCCAGGGGGGAACACTGAAGCTTTCTTT.

This chain connects TRBV27 to TRBJ2-7; TRBD1 matches 11 bases. CDR3 length: 15 amino acids. The trim removed 2 bases at V and 3 bases at J, leaving 3 bases unmatched. Per germline, CDR1 MNHEY and CDR2 SMNVEV (reference sequence). Here the CDR3 reads CASSLAGTGGYEQYF. CDR3 bases: TGTGCCAGCAGTTTAGCCGGGACAGGGGGCTACGAGCAGTACTTC.

This rearrangement joins TRBV19 to TRBJ1-2, with 10 bases aligning to TRBD1. The CDR3 totals 16 residues. The V gene's germline CDR1 is LNHDA and CDR2 SQIVND (reference sequence). The junction had 11 bases not matched to a gene; V was cut back by 7 bases and J by 3 bases. The CDR3 here is CASMGQGLPRHYGYTF. The CDR3 nucleotides are TGTGCCAGTATGGGACAGGGGCTACCCAGACACTATGGCTACACCTTC. The complete variable domain, with remaining parts taken from reference TRBV19 and TRBJ1-2, reads DGGITQSPKYLFRKEGQNVTLSCEQNLNHDAMYWYRQDPGQGLRLIYYSQIVNDFQKGDIAEGYSVSREKKESFPLTVTSAQKNPTAFYLCASMGQGLPRHYGYTFGSGTRLTVV.

The chain has TRBV2 and TRBJ2-6; 7 nucleotides agree with TRBD2. The germline V gene encodes CDR1 SNHLY and CDR2 FYNNEI. The CDR3 runs 16 residues. V trimming: 8 bases; J trimming: 0 bases; junction bases outside the gene matches: 7. CDR3 nucleotides: TGTGCCAGCGGGGAGGGGATACGCTCTGGGGCCAACGTCCTGACTTTC. Translating it yields CASGEGIRSGANVLTF. The whole variable domain, filled in from reference TRBV2 and TRBJ2-6, reads EPEVTQTPSHQVTQMGQEVILRCVPISNHLYFYWYRQILGQKVEFLVSFYNNEISEKSEIFDDQFSVERPDGSNFTLKIRSTKLEDSAMYFCASGEGIRSGANVLTFGAGSRLTVL.

On this clone: Within the sample, other DNA sequences also encode this same CDR3. V gene TRBV18 combines with J gene TRBJ1-1; possibly TRBD1 for D (5 bases). Per the germline V gene, CDR1 is KGHSH and CDR2 is LQKENI. The CDR3 covers 15 residues. V lost 1 base to trimming and J lost 3 bases, with 12 bases between them. This chain's CDR3 is CASSPRGQGDTEAFF. The CDR3 nucleotides are TGTGCCAGCTCACCACGGGGTCAGGGTGACACTGAAGCTTTCTTT.

This chain joins TRBV2 and TRBJ2-7, with 7 bases identical to TRBD2. The junction had 5 bases not matched to a gene; V was cut back by 7 bases and J by 2 bases. This CDR3 contains 13 residues. Germline CDR1 and CDR2: SNHLY and FYNNEI. CDR3 DNA: TGTGCCAGCATAGGCGGGGGAACCTACGAGCAGTACTTC. As protein: CASIGGGTYEQYF.